The rows below give T cell receptor beta chains drawn from one sample of a study of CD4 and CD8 cells across lung adenocarcinoma regions. TCRdb analysed the PCR reads with MiXCR anew, one entry per CDR3 protein. The sample lists roughly 19,000 distinct CDR3 sequences; roughly half were seen once. Sequencing was performed on CD8+ T cells from the center of a lung tumor. Receptors were obtained from a female donor with lung adenocarcinoma. The CD4 and CD8 labels of this study may be unreliable. Both conserved end residues are part of each CDR3. Each record gives: D gene, J gene, clone size, V gene, CDR3 length, CDR3 protein, CDR3 DNA. The D gene is left open where the match is weak. Some rows mark clone size as missing; the rest say once, few, many or name a class of expanded clone.

.,TRBJ2-7,many,TRBV4-1,15,CASSPEWPGPYEQYF,TGCGCCAGCAGCCCTGAGTGGCCTGGGCCGTACGAGCAGTACTTC
.,TRBJ2-3,.,TRBV11-2,13,CASSAGTVDTQYF,TGTGCCAGCAGCGCCGGGACGGTCGATACGCAGTATTTT
.,TRBJ2-4,.,TRBV6-8,14,CASRGLGATDTQYF,TGTGCCAGCAGGGGGCTGGGAGCCACAGACACGCAGTATTTC
.,TRBJ2-2,.,TRBV6-1,15,CASRPTGTSTGELFF,TGTGCCAGCAGACCCACAGGGACGAGCACCGGGGAGCTGTTTTTT
TRBD1,TRBJ2-1,.,TRBV10-1,13,CASSAGQRNEQFF,TGCGCCAGCAGTGCGGGACAGAGGAATGAGCAGTTCTTC
TRBD2,TRBJ2-1,.,TRBV10-1,13,CASSVGTNNEQFF,TGCGCCAGCAGCGTAGGGACTAACAATGAGCAGTTCTTC
.,TRBJ2-1,medium-sized,TRBV27,14,CASSPRGAGDEQFF,TGTGCCAGCAGTCCTAGGGGGGCGGGGGATGAGCAGTTCTTC
TRBD2,TRBJ2-4,.,TRBV6-1,16,CASGGGSGRNQETQYF,TGTGCCAGCGGGGGGGGGAGTGGCCGTAACCAAGAGACTCAGTACTTC
.,TRBJ2-4,.,TRBV6-1,14,CASSEDGGKNIQYF,TGTGCCAGCAGTGAAGATGGGGGCAAAAACATTCAGTACTTC
.,TRBJ2-7,once,TRBV10-3,14,CATRLGVSSYEQYF,TGTGCCACCCGCCTTGGGGTTTCCTCCTACGAGCAGTACTTC
TRBD1,TRBJ1-1,.,TRBV10-1,14,CASSRGQANTEAFF,TGCGCCAGCAGTCGGGGACAGGCGAACACTGAAGCTTTCTTT
.,TRBJ2-2,few,TRBV6-2/TRBV6-3,14,CASSYGGATGELFF,TGTGCCAGCAGTTACGGGGGCGCCACCGGGGAGCTGTTTTTT
TRBD2,TRBJ2-5,.,TRBV6-1,16,CASSPQLAGDGETQYF,TGTGCCAGCAGTCCCCAGCTAGCGGGAGACGGAGAGACCCAGTACTTC
.,TRBJ2-2,.,TRBV6-2/TRBV6-3,16,CASSRWGGLNTGELFF,TGTGCCAGCAGCCGATGGGGAGGCCTAAACACCGGGGAGCTGTTTTTT
.,TRBJ2-7,many,TRBV27,14,CASSPSSVRYEQYF,TGTGCCAGCAGTCCATCTAGCGTGAGGTACGAGCAGTACTTC
TRBD1,TRBJ1-5,many,TRBV6-1,15,CASRPQGAQIQPQHF,TGTGCCAGCAGACCACAGGGGGCGCAAATTCAGCCCCAGCATTTT
.,TRBJ1-2,many,TRBV7-2,14,CASSLHSGSYGYTF,TGTGCCAGCAGCCTCCATTCAGGGTCCTATGGCTACACCTTC
TRBD1,TRBJ2-3,.,TRBV6-1,16,CASRGTGDELWDTQYF,TGTGCCAGCAGGGGGACAGGGGATGAACTTTGGGATACGCAGTATTTT
TRBD2,TRBJ2-4,.,TRBV6-1,15,CGSRRGGSAQETQYF,TGTGGCAGCAGGCGCGGGGGATCTGCCCAAGAGACTCAGTACTTC
.,TRBJ2-3,.,TRBV10-3,15,CAIRSGAVSTDKQYF,TGTGCCATCAGGTCCGGGGCTGTGAGCACAGATAAGCAGTATTTT
.,TRBJ2-1,many,TRBV5-1,15,CASSLESGGLSEQFF,TGCGCCAGCAGCTTGGAGTCAGGGGGGCTTAGTGAGCAGTTCTTC
.,TRBJ2-3,.,TRBV27,15,CVSSLRGASTGEQYF,TGTGTCAGCAGCCTCCGGGGGGCGAGCACCGGGGAGCAGTATTTT
.,TRBJ2-5,.,TRBV15,14,CATSRDLGKETQYF,TGTGCCACCAGCAGAGATCTAGGGAAAGAGACCCAGTACTTC
TRBD1,TRBJ1-4,.,TRBV10-3,16,CAISEGPGQGGEKLFF,TGTGCCATCAGTGAGGGTCCGGGACAGGGGGGAGAAAAACTGTTTTTT
.,TRBJ1-2,.,TRBV6-1,17,CASRRKPQGGANYGYTF,TGTGCCAGCAGACGAAAACCCCAAGGGGGGGCTAACTATGGCTACACCTTC
TRBD2,TRBJ2-1,.,TRBV6-1,16,CASRRTLAGGYNEQFF,TGTGCCAGCAGAAGAACTCTAGCGGGCGGTTACAATGAGCAGTTCTTC
.,TRBJ2-1,.,TRBV3-1,16,CASSPDLALSYNEQFF,TGTGCCAGCAGCCCCGACTTGGCGTTGTCCTACAATGAGCAGTTCTTC
TRBD2,TRBJ2-1,.,TRBV6-1,15,CASSGGLAEEREQFF,TGTGCCAGCAGTGGGGGACTAGCGGAGGAACGGGAGCAGTTCTTC
.,TRBJ2-1,.,TRBV27,13,CASSLIDRNEQFF,TGTGCCAGCAGTTTAATTGACAGGAATGAGCAGTTCTTC
.,TRBJ2-2,.,TRBV6-1,13,CASRERVTGELFF,TGTGCCAGCAGGGAGCGGGTCACCGGGGAGCTGTTTTTT
.,TRBJ2-5,.,TRBV10-3,15,CAAGHGGRGQETQYF,TGTGCCGCGGGGCACGGGGGCCGTGGCCAAGAGACTCAGTACTTC
.,TRBJ2-3,few,TRBV5-1,15,CASSLALAKSDTQYF,TGCGCCAGCAGCTTGGCGCTAGCCAAGTCAGATACGCAGTATTTT
TRBD2,TRBJ2-7,many,TRBV6-1,15,CASSDPGTSNGEQYF,TGTGCCAGCAGTGACCCCGGGACTAGTAATGGCGAGCAGTACTTC
TRBD2,TRBJ2-4,.,TRBV5-1,16,CASSVSGGLATDTQYF,TGCGCGAGCAGCGTGTCGGGGGGGTTAGCCACAGATACTCAGTACTTC
.,TRBJ2-7,many,TRBV7-2,12,CASSTDSYEQYF,TGTGCCAGCAGCACCGACAGCTACGAGCAGTACTTC
.,TRBJ2-3,few,TRBV6-5,14,CASSYSPLEDTQYF,TGTGCCAGCAGTTACTCTCCTCTAGAAGATACGCAGTATTTT
TRBD1,TRBJ2-7,.,TRBV10-3,14,CAIRAGTGSHEQYF,TGTGCCATCAGGGCCGGGACAGGGTCCCACGAGCAGTACTTC
.,TRBJ2-1,.,TRBV6-1,16,CASFPINGGANNEQFF,TGTGCCAGCTTCCCTATCAACGGCGGAGCTAACAATGAGCAGTTCTTC
.,TRBJ2-4,many,TRBV7-2,17,CASSFLWTELAKNIQYF,.
.,TRBJ2-1,many,TRBV11-3,15,CASSVPSDLYNEQFF,TGTGCCAGCAGCGTCCCCTCGGACTTGTACAATGAGCAGTTCTTC
TRBD2,TRBJ2-5,.,TRBV27,16,CASSSAGSGVQETQYF,TGTGCCAGCAGTTCCGCCGGGAGCGGGGTCCAAGAGACCCAGTACTTC
TRBD1,TRBJ1-1,few,TRBV5-1,18,CASSFSGTGGGVGTEAFF,TGCGCCAGCAGCTTCTCCGGGACAGGGGGCGGTGTGGGCACTGAAGCTTTCTTT
TRBD1,TRBJ2-1,few,TRBV7-2,15,CASSGGQSSYNEQFF,TGTGCCAGCAGCGGGGGACAGAGCTCCTACAATGAGCAGTTCTTC
TRBD1,TRBJ2-7,.,TRBV4-1,15,CASSFSRDRGNEQYF,TGCGCCAGCAGCTTCTCCCGGGACAGGGGTAACGAGCAGTACTTC
TRBD2,TRBJ2-1,.,TRBV27,17,CASSFLQLAGARNEQFF,TGTGCCAGCAGTTTCCTTCAACTAGCGGGAGCTAGAAATGAGCAGTTCTTC
TRBD2,TRBJ2-3,many,TRBV11-3,17,CASSQGGTGGSTDTQYF,TGTGCCAGCAGCCAGGGAGGGACGGGAGGAAGCACAGATACGCAGTATTTT
.,TRBJ2-1,few,TRBV6-1,15,CASSPASASYNEQFF,TGTGCCAGCAGTCCCGCTAGCGCATCCTACAATGAGCAGTTCTTC
TRBD2,TRBJ2-1,.,TRBV10-2,14,CATRAGVGYNEQFF,TGCGCCACTCGAGCGGGAGTCGGGTACAATGAGCAGTTCTTC